The 25 T cell receptor beta chains below were found in one sample sequenced in a study of breast tumors, draining lymph nodes, adjacent tissues. MiXCR, applied by TCRdb to the multiplex PCR reads, yields one record per CDR3 protein. The table includes about 230,000 distinct CDR3 sequences, roughly 32% detected once. Samples came from axillary lymph nodes draining the breast cancer. The specimen was axillary lymph node tissue. The receptors shown here come from a female donor with breast cancer. Some clones in this sample may be carry-over from other donors' samples.

This clonotype has at least ten counts. The chain has TRBV4-2 and TRBJ1-3; tentatively, D is TRBD1 (6 bases). Germline V gene lookup returns CDR1 LGHNA and CDR2 YNFKEQ. V lost 0 bases to trimming and J lost 1 base, with 13 bases between them. CDR3 length: 17 amino acids. The CDR3 sequence is CASSQDSRGVSGNTIYF. DNA for the CDR3: TGTGCCAGCAGCCAAGACTCCAGGGGAGTATCTGGAAACACCATATATTTT.

Concerning this clonotype itself: A much larger clone sits a single nucleotide away, making a read error possible. The chain carries TRBV6-5 and TRBJ2-7; a possible D gene is TRBD2 (5 bases). Deletions cut 5 bases from V and 3 bases from J, with 14 bases between. The CDR3 extends over 14 amino acids. Per the germline V gene, CDR1 is MNHEY and CDR2 is SVGAGI. The CDR3 DNA follows: TGTGCCAGCAGTCACTTAAGCGGTCACTACGAGCAGTACTTC. This gives the protein CASSHLSGHYEQYF.

On this clonotype: This clone may be a read error of a much larger clone one base away. This chain uses TRBV11-3 with TRBJ2-7; D may match TRBD1 or TRBD2 (6 bases each). Germline V CDR1 and CDR2: SGHNT, YENEEA. Trimming pared 2 bases from V and 5 bases from J, leaving 16 bases between. This CDR3 spans 15 amino acids. CDR3 sequence reads: CASSLIWDTGDEQYF. In DNA, the CDR3 is TGTGCCAGCAGCTTAATCTGGGACACGGGGGACGAGCAGTACTTC.

The V and J genes are TRBV9 and TRBJ2-1; either TRBD1 or TRBD2 may supply D (6 bases each). CDR3 size: 16 residues. Trimming took 0 bases from V and 6 from J, leaving 16 bases between them. Germline V gene sequence: CDR1 SGDLS, CDR2 YYNGEE. For the CDR3, the DNA is TGTGCCAGCAGCGTAGGTTTAGGGGGGAGCGGCAATGAGCAGTTCTTC. It is translated as CASSVGLGGSGNEQFF.

This clonotype was seen a few times. The gene calls are TRBV11-1 and TRBJ2-7, with 8 bases matching TRBD2. The CDR3 loop spans 17 amino acids. Germline lookup yields CDR1 SGHAT and CDR2 FQDESV (reference sequence). Unmatched junction bases numbered 11, after V lost 2 bases and J lost 2 bases. The CDR3 is CASSLTAGAPSTYEQYF. The CDR3 DNA is TGTGCCAGCAGCTTAACAGCGGGAGCGCCCTCGACCTACGAGCAGTACTTC. Filled out from reference TRBV11-1 and TRBJ2-7, the complete variable domain reads EAEVAQSPRYKITEKSQAVAFWCDPISGHATLYWYRQILGQGPELLVQFQDESVVDDSQLPKDRFSAERLKGVDSTLKIQPAELGDSAMYLCASSLTAGAPSTYEQYFGPGTRLTVT.

This clonotype was picked up many times. The CDR3 sequence: CASRAGQGDNSPLHF. In DNA, the CDR3 is TGTGCCAGCAGGGCCGGGCAGGGGGATAATTCACCCCTCCACTTT. The chain is built from TRBV6-1 and TRBJ1-6, with 7 bases identical to TRBD1. Germline values: CDR1 MNHNS, CDR2 SASEGT. The CDR3 sequence is 15 residues long. Trimming removed 6 bases from V and 5 bases from J; junction bases left unmatched: 7.

V gene TRBV7-2 combines with J gene TRBJ1-5; 10 nucleotides line up with TRBD1. The length of the CDR3 is 19 residues. Germline CDR1 is SGHTA and CDR2 is FQGNSA. Losses at the gene ends were 5 bases for V and 0 bases for J; bases not matched to a gene: 13. Here the CDR3 reads CASSLDLGQGPTSNQPQHF. The CDR3 coding sequence is TGTGCCAGCAGCCTCGATTTGGGACAGGGGCCCACTAGCAATCAGCCCCAGCATTTT.

At least ten counts were recorded for this clonotype. The rearrangement joins TRBV7-6 to TRBJ2-3, with 12 nucleotides matching TRBD2. The CDR3 has 16 amino acids. Germline loops: CDR1 SGHVS, CDR2 FNYEAQ. Unmatched junction bases numbered 0, after V lost 1 base and J lost 1 base. The CDR3 region is CASSLGLAGGTDTQYF. The CDR3 nucleotides read TGTGCCAGCAGCTTAGGACTAGCGGGAGGCACAGATACGCAGTATTTT.

This clonotype came up a few times. Possible read error: a much larger clone is one base away. The chain employs TRBV6-6 and TRBJ2-3; TRBD2 matches at 12 bases. Germline values: CDR1 MNHNY, CDR2 SVGAGI (reference sequence). V dropped 5 bases and J dropped 5; count of bases not matched to a gene: 8. The CDR3 contains 16 residues. CDR3 sequence reads: CASSHRPSGRGDTQYF. DNA for the CDR3: TGTGCCAGCAGTCACAGGCCTAGCGGGAGGGGAGATACGCAGTATTTT.

This clonotype was recorded at least ten times. The rearrangement joins TRBV24-1 to TRBJ1-5, with TRBD1 matching over 8 bases. J gave up 6 bases and V 3 bases, and 6 bases lay outside the gene matches. In germline, CDR1 is KGHDR, CDR2 SFDVKD. The CDR3 length is 15 residues. The CDR3 loop is CATSDGQGQGQPQHF. CDR3 nucleotide sequence: TGTGCCACCAGTGATGGACAGGGCCAGGGTCAGCCCCAGCATTTT.

This clonotype was counted many times. The chain links TRBV3-1 to TRBJ2-6; D uncertain. The CDR3 spans 16 residues. V was shortened by 0 bases and J by 0 bases, with 6 bases between the two germline ends. Per germline, CDR1 LGHDT and CDR2 YNNKEL (reference sequence). The CDR3 sequence: CASSQDWVSGANVLTF. The DNA of the CDR3 is TGTGCCAGCAGCCAAGACTGGGTCTCTGGGGCCAACGTCCTGACTTTC.

With regard to this clonotype: This could be a read error, since a much larger clone is one nucleotide away. The chain links TRBV28 to TRBJ1-2; weak D call: TRBD1 (6 bases). This CDR3 comprises 12 residues. The germline V gene encodes CDR1 MDHEN and CDR2 SYDVKM. CDR3 amino acids: CASRLNREGCTF. CDR3 DNA sequence: TGTGCCAGCAGGCTTAACAGGGAAGGCTGCACCTTC.

This clonotype was seen a handful of times. This may stem from a read error, because a much larger clone lies one nucleotide away. CDR3 bases: TGTGCCAGCAGTTTCATCCTAGGCTCGGAGACCCAGTACTTC. Protein product: CASSFILGSETQYF. V is TRBV12-3 or TRBV12-4 and J is TRBJ2-5; no clear D gene. This CDR3 is 14 amino acids long. Trimming cost V 3 bases and J 5 bases, with 13 bases left between them.

To note about this clonotype: Relative to the germline gene, one junction end is altered; a read error may explain this. This chain joins TRBV11-3 and TRBJ1-1; D is ambiguous. CDR1 is SGHNT and CDR2 is YENEEA in the germline V gene. The CDR3 has 11 amino acids. CDR3 protein: CAGSLKWEAFF. Here the CDR3 DNA reads TGTGCCGGCAGCTTAAAATGGGAAGCTTTCTTT. Supplemented by reference TRBV11-3 and TRBJ1-1, the full variable domain reads EAGVVQSPRYKIIEKKQPVAFWCNPISGHNTLYWYLQNLGQGPELLIRYENEEAVDDSQLPKDRFSAERLKGVDSTLKIQPAELGDSAVYLCAGSLKWEAFFGQGTRLTVV.

This clonotype was seen repeatedly, ten times or more. This chain connects TRBV11-2 to TRBJ2-3; 8 bases match TRBD2. V shed 0 bases, J shed 2 bases, and the junction held 4 bases outside the gene matches. The CDR3 runs to 16 residues. Germline V gives CDR1 SGHAT, CDR2 FQNNGV. Here the CDR3 reads CASSLEGREATDTQYF. The CDR3 nucleotides read TGTGCCAGCAGCTTAGAAGGGCGGGAGGCCACAGATACGCAGTATTTT.

This chain joins TRBV2 and TRBJ1-6, with TRBD1 matching over 8 bases. There are 15 residues in the CDR3. V dropped 5 bases and J dropped 8; count of bases not matched to a gene: 8. Looked up from germline, CDR1 is SNHLY and CDR2 is FYNNEI. The chain's CDR3 is CASSTTGALDSPLHF. In DNA form, the CDR3 reads TGTGCCAGCAGTACGACAGGGGCTCTAGATTCACCCCTCCACTTT.

The V call is TRBV9, the J call TRBJ2-1; 8 bases map to TRBD2. The V gene end was trimmed by 0 bases and the J gene end by 7 bases; junction bases not matched to a gene: 3. Germline-derived CDR1 and CDR2 are SGDLS and YYNGEE. This CDR3 is 14 amino acids long. CDR3 amino acids: CASSVGAGGNEQFF. The CDR3 DNA follows: TGTGCCAGCAGCGTAGGCGCGGGAGGAAATGAGCAGTTCTTC.

This clonotype was observed many times. This chain links TRBV5-6 with TRBJ1-4, with no clear D. Germline V gene data show CDR1 as SGHDT and CDR2 as YYEEEE. V lost 0 bases to trimming and J lost 2 bases, with 8 bases between them. There are 15 residues in the CDR3. The CDR3 sequence is CASSLGPQTNEKLFF. The CDR3 nucleotides are TGTGCCAGCAGCTTGGGTCCGCAGACTAATGAAAAACTGTTTTTT.

This clonotype was detected ten times or more. The chain combines TRBV20-1 with TRBJ2-1; D is possibly TRBD2 (5 bases). The CDR3 is made up of 15 amino acids. V was shortened by 3 bases and J by 9 bases, with 21 bases between the two germline ends. Per the germline V gene, CDR1 is DFQATT and CDR2 is SNEGSKA (reference sequence). The CDR3 DNA reads as TGCAGTGCTAGGATGGTGGCGGGTCGGGTCGGTGAGCAGTTCTTC. This sequence encodes CSARMVAGRVGEQFF.

In this sample, this clonotype turned up many times. The chain carries TRBV7-8 and TRBJ1-2; D perhaps matches TRBD1 (6 bases). Germline V CDR1 and CDR2: SGHVS, FQNEAQ. V was shortened by 6 bases and J by 8 bases, with 19 bases between the two germline ends. The CDR3 totals 14 residues. The CDR3 nucleotides read TGTGCCAGCAGACCCCCGGGGGCGAGGGGAGGCTACACCTTC. It yields the protein CASRPPGARGGYTF.

The chain is built from TRBV7-2 and TRBJ2-2, with TRBD2 matching over 13 bases. After removal of 6 bases from V and 5 bases from J, the junction contained 6 bases not matched to a gene. CDR1 is SGHTA, CDR2 FQGNSA, per germline. The CDR3 loop spans 16 amino acids. This chain's CDR3 is CASRLTGLAGTGELFF. In DNA form, the CDR3 reads TGTGCCAGCAGGTTGACGGGACTAGCGGGGACCGGGGAGCTGTTTTTT. Using reference TRBV7-2 and TRBJ2-2 for the parts outside the CDR3, the full variable domain is GAGVSQSPSNKVTEKGKDVELRCDPISGHTALYWYRQSLGQGLEFLIYFQGNSAPDKSGLPSDRFSAERTGGSVSTLTIQRTQQEDSAVYLCASRLTGLAGTGELFFGEGSRLTVL.

This clonotype was detected only once. The V call is TRBV6-1, the J call TRBJ2-1; D tentatively fits TRBD1 or TRBD2 (5 bases each). CDR1 and CDR2 from the germline V gene are MNHNS and SASEGT. The length of the CDR3 is 14 residues. Between the trimmed V and J ends, which lost 1 base and 2 bases, there was a span of 6 bases. CDR3 sequence (DNA): TGTGCCAGCAGTGAAGTGGGGGCCTACAATGAGCAGTTCTTC. Translation: CASSEVGAYNEQFF.

This clonotype occurred many times. The rearrangement joins TRBV6-1 to TRBJ1-6; no definite D call. V gave up 2 bases and J gave up 7 bases, with 15 bases separating them. Germline CDR1 reads MNHNS; CDR2 reads SASEGT. CDR3 length: 16 amino acids. This CDR3 is CASSEMGSTLNSPLHF. CDR3 coding DNA: TGTGCCAGCAGTGAAATGGGCAGTACATTAAATTCACCCCTCCACTTT.

The rearrangement uses TRBV20-1 and TRBJ2-3; D gene uncertain. The CDR3 has 14 residues. Germline CDR1 DFQATT, CDR2 SNEGSKA (reference sequence). V was shortened by 3 bases and J by 3 bases, with 13 bases between the two germline ends. As DNA, the CDR3 is TGCAGTGCTAGCCACGTCGAAGCAACAGATACGCAGTATTTT. Translating it yields CSASHVEATDTQYF.

This clonotype was recorded at least ten times. V and J are TRBV7-9 and TRBJ2-7, with 14 bases lining up with TRBD2. The CDR3 runs to 16 residues. The germline V gene encodes CDR1 SEHNR and CDR2 FQNEAQ (reference sequence). Trimming at V came to 5 bases and at J to 5 bases, leaving 8 bases not matched to a gene. The CDR3 protein is CASSLRKGLAGDEQYF. The DNA for the CDR3 is TGTGCCAGCAGCCTCCGGAAGGGACTAGCGGGAGACGAGCAGTACTTC. Complete variable domain (other parts from reference TRBV7-9 and TRBJ2-7): DTGVSQNPRHKITKRGQNVTFRCDPISEHNRLYWYRQTLGQGPEFLTYFQNEAQLEKSRLLSDRFSAERPKGSFSTLEIQRTEQGDSAMYLCASSLRKGLAGDEQYFGPGTRLTVT.